The sequence of this TCR beta chain was determined in a study of blood T cell repertoires in COVID-19. Study-wide background: There were acute and convalescent COVID-19 samples, and they came from the United States, Italy and Spain.

In the original processing: Amplification of reference gene primers provided the estimated nucleated cell counts. Assay: immunoSEQ multiplex PCR; the TCRdb copy retains only in-frame clones and omits some. The V and J calls and clone size are taken from that table; D and trimming were inferred from the DNA. The top ten hold approximately 4.6% of the sample, which has tens of thousands of clones, roughly 76% seen once. Trimming took off 3 bases at V and 3 bases at J, with 15 bases between the two ends. CDR3 size: 15 residues. Germline V gene data show CDR1 as SGHRS and CDR2 as YFSETQ. Sequencing was performed on peripheral blood. This rearrangement joins TRBV5-1 to TRBJ1-2; possibly TRBD1 for D (6 bases). This sequence originates from a woman in her 50s with acute or convalescent COVID-19. The CDR3 protein is CASSSRGGKDYGYTF. For the CDR3, the DNA is TGCGCCAGCAGCTCCAGGGGTGGAAAGGACTATGGCTACACCTTC.